A single sample gave rise to the 2 T cell receptor beta chains below, sequenced in a study of spatial heterogeneity in lung cancer. TCRdb re-derived calls from the 5' RACE reads in MiXCR, one entry per CDR3 protein. Altogether 39,000 or so distinct CDR3 sequences are present, approximately 7.5% being singletons, with the ten largest covering around 30%. The time point: sample taken at primary tumor resection. The specimen comprised PBMCs, sampled at surgery. Source of these receptors: a male donor with early-stage non-small cell lung cancer.

This chain joins TRBV2 and TRBJ2-5; D is ambiguous. Germline V gene data show CDR1 as SNHLY and CDR2 as FYNNEI. V lost 0 bases and J lost 4, with 6 bases in between. CDR3 length: 13 residues. As DNA, the CDR3 is TGTGCCAGCAGTGAAGCCTGGGGAGAGACCCAGTACTTC. Translation gives CASSEAWGETQYF.

There are many counts of this clonotype. The V gene is TRBV4-2, the J gene TRBJ2-3; 10 bases align to TRBD2. CDR3 size: 15 residues. Germline CDR1 reads LGHNA; CDR2 reads YNFKEQ. Trimming took 7 bases from V and 5 from J; bases not matched to a gene: 9. In DNA form, the CDR3 reads TGTGCCAGCACCCGCGCTAGCGGGAGTTTAGATACGCAGTATTTT. This encodes CASTRASGSLDTQYF.